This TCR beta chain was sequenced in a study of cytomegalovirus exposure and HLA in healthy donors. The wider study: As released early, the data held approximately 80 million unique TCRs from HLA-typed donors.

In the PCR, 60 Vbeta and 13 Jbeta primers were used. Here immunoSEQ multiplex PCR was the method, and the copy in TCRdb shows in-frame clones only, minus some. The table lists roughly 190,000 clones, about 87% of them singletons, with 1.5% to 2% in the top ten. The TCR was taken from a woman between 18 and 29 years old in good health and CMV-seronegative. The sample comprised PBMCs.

CDR3 amino acids: CATGLAAGGELFF. As DNA, the CDR3 is TGTGCCACGGGACTAGCGGCGGGCGGGGAGCTGTTTTTT. The chain couples TRBV10-3 to TRBJ2-2; 11 positions match TRBD2. The CDR3 covers 13 residues. Trimming at V came to 10 bases and at J to 7 bases, leaving 5 bases not matched to a gene. Looked up from germline, CDR1 is ENHRY and CDR2 is SYGVKD.